These T cell receptor beta chains were read from a single sample in a study of glioma-infiltrating T cells. TCRdb redid the calling of the multiplex PCR reads with MiXCR, one entry per CDR3 protein. The top ten clones hold roughly a fifth of a sample with under 200,000 distinct CDR3 sequences, around 30% of them seen once. The specimen was glioma tissue, nonneoplastic brain tissue, or PBMCs (not recorded which). Receptors were obtained from a human donor with low-grade glioma or glioblastoma, undergoing nonglioma brain surgery, or in good health (not recorded which). Each CDR3 is given with its conserved first and last residue. The order of the fields is J gene, V gene, D gene, clone size, CDR3 DNA, CDR3 protein. A D gene is named only where the DNA matches it firmly. The size entry is marked missing in some rows and otherwise reads once, few, many or a size class.

>TRBJ2-1|TRBV20-1|.|many
TGCAGTGCTAGGGGAGGTAGCGCGCTATCCTACAATGAGCAGTTCTTC
CSARGGSALSYNEQFF
>TRBJ2-3|TRBV27|TRBD1|many
TGTGCCAGCGGACAGGGGGCCCTCACAGATACGCAGTATTTT
CASGQGALTDTQYF
>TRBJ2-1|TRBV6-1|TRBD2|few
TGTGCCAGCAGTGACGGGACTAGCGGGAGTGAGGAGCAGTTCTTC
CASSDGTSGSEEQFF
>TRBJ2-1|TRBV28|TRBD2|.
TGTGCCAGCAGTCCATCCCGTTGGCAAGCGGGAGGGCCCCACAATGAGCAGTTCTTC
CASSPSRWQAGGPHNEQFF
>TRBJ2-7|TRBV20-1|.|many
TGCAGTGCTCGAGGGGGAGTTGGGTCCTACGAGCAGTACTTC
CSARGGVGSYEQYF
>TRBJ1-1|TRBV30|.|.
TGTGCCTGGAGGTACGGCACTGAAGCTTTCTTT
CAWRYGTEAFF
>TRBJ2-5|TRBV4-1|.|.
TGCGCCAGCAGCGCCGGGACTTTAGGGACCCAGTACTTC
CASSAGTLGTQYF
>TRBJ2-1|TRBV9|.|.
TGTGCCAGTGGGGACTTAGAGCAGTTCTTC
CASGDLEQFF
>TRBJ2-1|TRBV19|TRBD2|few
TGTGCCAGTAGTACGGCCAGCGGGGCCTACAATGAGCAGTTCTTC
CASSTASGAYNEQFF
>TRBJ2-1|TRBV11-3|TRBD1|few
TGTGCCAGCAGCTTAGATCAGCCAGGGGGTAGCCTATACAATGAGCAGTTCTTC
CASSLDQPGGSLYNEQFF
>TRBJ2-3|TRBV7-3|.|few
TGTGCCAGCAGCTCCCCCCTGGAAGATACGCAGTATTTT
CASSSPLEDTQYF
>TRBJ2-3|TRBV7-3|.|many
TGTGCCAGCAGCTTAGACTACACAGATACGCAGTATTTT
CASSLDYTDTQYF
>TRBJ2-3|TRBV2|.|many
TGTGCCAGCAGTCCCTTAAGCTCTACGCAGTATTTT
CASSPLSSTQYF
>TRBJ2-5|TRBV7-2|.|many
TGTGCCAGCAGCACACTGAAGCAAGAGACCCAGTACTTC
CASSTLKQETQYF
>TRBJ1-6|TRBV27|.|many
TGTGCCAGCAGTTTGACAGTTAATTCACCCCTCCACTTT
CASSLTVNSPLHF
>TRBJ2-5|TRBV9|.|.
TGTGCCAGCAGCGTAGGGACGGGTGGAGAGACCAAGTACTTC
CASSVGTGGETKYF
>TRBJ2-7|TRBV20-1|.|.
TGCAGTGCTAGAATAACATCTTACGAGCAGTACTTC
CSARITSYEQYF
>TRBJ2-3|TRBV5-1|.|many
TGCGCCAGCAGCTTCGCCGCAGATACGCAGTATTTT
CASSFAADTQYF
>TRBJ2-1|TRBV29-1|TRBD1|few
TGCAGCGTTGAAAAGGGACAGGGGAATGAGCAGTTCTTC
CSVEKGQGNEQFF
>TRBJ1-5|TRBV20-1|TRBD1|.
TGCAGTGCTAGCGGCGGACAGGGTTCTCAGCCCCAGCATTTT
CSASGGQGSQPQHF
>TRBJ1-4|TRBV2|.|.
TGTGCCAGCAGTTCTCCCCTAAAAAGAGATAATGAAAAACTGTTTTTT
CASSSPLKRDNEKLFF
>TRBJ1-1|TRBV5-6|.|few
TGTGCCAGCAACCTCCTGAACACTGAAGCTTTCTTT
CASNLLNTEAFF